This T cell receptor (beta chain) was sequenced during a study of cytomegalovirus exposure and HLA in healthy donors. Study-level results: 150 or so TCR beta chains were listed as cytomegalovirus-associated. An analysis done earlier found most TCR beta V segments productive about 90% or about 30% of the time. Immune exposure information comprised only CMV serostatus.

CDR1 is LNHDA and CDR2 is SQIVND in the germline V gene (reference sequence). V lost 3 bases and J 2 bases, leaving 7 bases between the germline ends. The CDR3 runs 13 residues. Concerning this clone: Its antigen is unknown.

The PCR ran on 60 Vbeta and 13 Jbeta primers. Repertoires were generated with immunoSEQ multiplex PCR, while TCRdb's copy carries only in-frame clones and drops some. The data contain 160,000 or so clones, about 78% of them seen just once; the ten biggest clones take up 1.4% to 1.5%. Material for sequencing was PBMCs. The source is a male donor in good health and CMV-seronegative. The chain links TRBV19 to TRBJ2-5; D is undetermined. The CDR3, as DNA: TGTGCCAGTAGTATTTCCGTTCAAGAGACCCAGTACTTC. Protein: CASSISVQETQYF.